The 7 T cell receptor beta chains listed next were all sequenced from one sample in a study of blood T cell repertoires in COVID-19. Assay used: immunoSEQ multiplex PCR; TCRdb lists only in-frame clones, some missing. The sample holds around 200,000 clones, about three quarters seen once. The sequencing input was peripheral blood. These receptors all stem from a woman in her seventies with acute or convalescent COVID-19.

The rearrangement joins TRBV7-8 to TRBJ2-5, with D perhaps matching TRBD1 (6 bases). V was shortened by 1 base and J by 1 base, with 16 bases between the two germline ends. In germline, CDR1 is SGHVS, CDR2 FQNEAQ. The CDR3 length is 17 residues. CDR3 sequence reads: CASSLVLFVGGQETQYF. Here the CDR3 DNA reads TGTGCCAGCAGCTTAGTCCTCTTCGTAGGGGGCCAAGAGACCCAGTACTTC.

The chain has TRBV5-1 and TRBJ1-4; maybe TRBD1 (5 bases). The germline CDR1 and CDR2 sequences are SGHRS and YFSETQ. The V end lost 0 bases, the J end lost 8 bases, and 11 bases lay between the germline ends. CDR3 length equals 14 residues. The CDR3 here is CASSLGQWGEKLFF. The CDR3 DNA is TGCGCCAGCAGCTTGGGACAGTGGGGAGAAAAACTGTTTTTT.

The chain recombines TRBV4-2 with TRBJ1-4; no firm D call. V lost 0 bases to trimming and J lost 7 bases, with 12 bases between them. CDR3 size: 15 residues. The germline CDR1 and CDR2 sequences are LGHNA and YNFKEQ. Written as DNA, the CDR3 is TGTGCCAGCAGCCAAGAGCGGGCCAAGGGTGAAAAACTGTTTTTT. Residues: CASSQERAKGEKLFF.

This chain joins TRBV19 and TRBJ2-3, with 7 nucleotides matching TRBD1. Germline CDR1 reads LNHDA; CDR2 reads SQIVND (reference sequence). This CDR3 spans 15 amino acids. V shed 5 bases, J shed 4 bases, and the junction held 9 bases outside the gene matches. CDR3: CASSSEGQFPDTQYF. CDR3 coding DNA: TGTGCCAGTAGTTCCGAGGGACAGTTCCCAGATACGCAGTATTTT. Full variable domain (remainder filled in from reference TRBV19 and TRBJ2-3): DGGITQSPKYLFRKEGQNVTLSCEQNLNHDAMYWYRQDPGQGLRLIYYSQIVNDFQKGDIAEGYSVSREKKESFPLTVTSAQKNPTAFYLCASSSEGQFPDTQYFGPGTRLTVL.

V and J are TRBV11-3 and TRBJ2-5; D possibly corresponds to TRBD2 (6 bases). Germline V CDR1 and CDR2: SGHNT, YENEEA. The germline V and J ends were trimmed by 2 bases and 5 bases, with 9 bases remaining between them. The CDR3 covers 13 residues. The CDR3 loop is CASSLRGSETQYF. The CDR3 DNA sequence: TGTGCCAGCAGCTTACGGGGGTCGGAGACCCAGTACTTC.

This clone appeared a single time. V is TRBV5-1 and J is TRBJ2-3, with TRBD1 matching over 8 bases. J lost 3 bases, V lost 3 bases, and 9 bases had no gene match. CDR1 and CDR2 (germline): SGHRS, YFSETQ. CDR3 length equals 16 residues. The CDR3 spells CASSWKQGVWTDTQYF. The CDR3 DNA sequence: TGCGCCAGCAGCTGGAAACAGGGGGTTTGGACAGATACGCAGTATTTT.

The chain joins TRBV5-1 to TRBJ2-7; 11 bases are shared with TRBD1. V was clipped by 3 bases and J by 2 bases; unmatched bases: 4. The CDR3 runs 15 residues. CDR1 SGHRS and CDR2 YFSETQ come from the germline V gene. Here the CDR3 DNA reads TGCGCCAGCAGCTCGGGACAGGGGGGCGCCTACGAGCAGTACTTC. It specifies CASSSGQGGAYEQYF. The whole variable domain, remainder taken from reference TRBV5-1 and TRBJ2-7, is KAGVTQTPRYLIKTRGQQVTLSCSPISGHRSVSWYQQTPGQGLQFLFEYFSETQRNKGNFPGRFSGRQFSNSRSEMNVSTLELGDSALYLCASSSGQGGAYEQYFGPGTRLTVT.